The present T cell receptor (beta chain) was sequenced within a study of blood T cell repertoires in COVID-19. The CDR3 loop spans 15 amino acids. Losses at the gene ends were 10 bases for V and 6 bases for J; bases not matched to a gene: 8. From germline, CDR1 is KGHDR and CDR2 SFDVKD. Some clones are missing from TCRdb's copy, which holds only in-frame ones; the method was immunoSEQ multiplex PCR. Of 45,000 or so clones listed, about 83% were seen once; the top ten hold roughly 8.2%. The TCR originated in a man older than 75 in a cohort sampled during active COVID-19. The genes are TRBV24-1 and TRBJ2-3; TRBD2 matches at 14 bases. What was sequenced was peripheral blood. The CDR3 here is CATATSGGAEDTQYF. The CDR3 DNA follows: TGTGCCACAGCGACTAGCGGGGGGGCCGAGGATACGCAGTATTTT.